The T cell receptor (beta chain) under discussion was sequenced for a study of Ad26.COV2.S vaccination and SARS-CoV-2 variants. Study-wide points: The TCR breadth and depth analyses may have produced an underestimate of total T cell responses.

Treatment indicated: over 15 received Ad26.COV2.S at low or high dose, single or two shots; roughly 5 received placebo; per-sample allocation not given. Specimens were obtained on day 63 following the first vaccine or placebo injection. Note on this clone: Its antigen is not known.

Data came from immunoSEQ multiplex PCR; TCRdb stores just in-frame clones and leaves some out. Of some 350,000 clones in the sample, roughly 88% are singletons; the top ten hold roughly 6%. The CDR3 covers 15 residues. Trimming took 4 bases from V and 5 from J; bases not matched to a gene: 7. Germline V gives CDR1 MNHEY, CDR2 SVGAGI. This TCR came from a person between 18 and 65 years old who received the Ad26.COV2.S COVID-19 vaccine or a placebo. The chain has TRBV6-5 and TRBJ2-5; 10 bases align to TRBD1. The sample consisted of peripheral blood, taken in a trial of Ad26.COV2.S vaccine versus placebo. DNA for the CDR3: TGTGCCAGCAGTTCCGGGACAGGGGCAGGGGAGACCCAGTACTTC. Encoded protein: CASSSGTGAGETQYF.